The source of this TCR beta chain is a study of blood T cells in healthy people across ages. Broader study findings: The study found TCR beta diversity correlated strongly with naive T cell percentage.

Then a second PCR, running about 6 to 12 cycles, was carried out with a sample-barcoded 5' primer and a J-beta primer mix. TCRdb ran MiXCR on the 5' RACE reads and lists one entry per CDR3 protein. This sample has around 870,000 distinct CDR3 sequences, with 25% to 30% found just once. Germline values: CDR1 SGHTA, CDR2 FQGNSA. The CDR3 spans 17 residues. The J segment lost 0 bases and the V segment lost 6 bases, leaving 7 bases of the junction unmatched. To note about this clonotype: The antigen is undetermined.

The chain recombines TRBV7-2 with TRBJ2-7, with 14 bases lining up with TRBD2. This receptor was identified in a woman older than 75 in good health. Input material: blood. CDR3 in amino acids: CASSRTSGGHNSYEQYF. In nucleotides, the CDR3 is TGTGCCAGCAGTAGGACTAGCGGGGGGCACAACTCCTACGAGCAGTACTTC.